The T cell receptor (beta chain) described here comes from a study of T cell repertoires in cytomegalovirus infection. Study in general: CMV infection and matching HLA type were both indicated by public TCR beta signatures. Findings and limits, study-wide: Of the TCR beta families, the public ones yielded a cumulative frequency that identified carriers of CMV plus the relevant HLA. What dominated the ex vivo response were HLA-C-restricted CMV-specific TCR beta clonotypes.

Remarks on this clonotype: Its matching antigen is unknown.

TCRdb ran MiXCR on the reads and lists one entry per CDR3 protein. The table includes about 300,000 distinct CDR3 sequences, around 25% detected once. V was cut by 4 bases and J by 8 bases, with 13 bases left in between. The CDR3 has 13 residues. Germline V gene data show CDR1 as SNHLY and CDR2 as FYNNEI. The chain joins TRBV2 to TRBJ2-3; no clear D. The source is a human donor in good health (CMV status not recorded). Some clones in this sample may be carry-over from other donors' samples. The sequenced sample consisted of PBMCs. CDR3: CASSAGPTLTQYF. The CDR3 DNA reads TGTGCCAGCAGTGCCGGACCGACCCTTACGCAGTATTTT.